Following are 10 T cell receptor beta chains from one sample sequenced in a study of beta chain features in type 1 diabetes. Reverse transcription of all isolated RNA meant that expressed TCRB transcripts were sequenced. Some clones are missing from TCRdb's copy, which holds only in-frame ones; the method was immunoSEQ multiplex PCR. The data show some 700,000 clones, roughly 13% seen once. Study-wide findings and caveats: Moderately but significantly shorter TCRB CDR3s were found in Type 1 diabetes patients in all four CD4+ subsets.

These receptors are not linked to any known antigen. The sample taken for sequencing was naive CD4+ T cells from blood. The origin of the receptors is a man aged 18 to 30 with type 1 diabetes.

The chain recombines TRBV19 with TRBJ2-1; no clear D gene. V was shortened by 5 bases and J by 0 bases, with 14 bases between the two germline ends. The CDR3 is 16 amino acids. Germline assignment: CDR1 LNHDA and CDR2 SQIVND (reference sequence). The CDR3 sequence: CASSPHSYNSYNEQFF. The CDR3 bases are TGTGCCAGTAGTCCTCATTCCTATAACTCCTACAATGAGCAGTTCTTC.

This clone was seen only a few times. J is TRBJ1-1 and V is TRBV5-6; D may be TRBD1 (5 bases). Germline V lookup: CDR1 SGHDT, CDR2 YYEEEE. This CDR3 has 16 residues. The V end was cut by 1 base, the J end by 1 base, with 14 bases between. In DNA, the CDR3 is TGTGCCAGCAGCTTGTCGCCGGACATCCGGAACACTGAAGCTTTCTTT. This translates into CASSLSPDIRNTEAFF.

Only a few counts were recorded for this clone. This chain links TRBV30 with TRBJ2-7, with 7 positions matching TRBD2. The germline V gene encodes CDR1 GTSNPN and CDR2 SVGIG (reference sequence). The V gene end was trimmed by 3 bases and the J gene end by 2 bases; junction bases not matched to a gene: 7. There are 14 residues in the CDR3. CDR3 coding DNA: TGTGCCTGGAGAGGACTAGGGAACACCTACGAGCAGTACTTC. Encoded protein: CAWRGLGNTYEQYF. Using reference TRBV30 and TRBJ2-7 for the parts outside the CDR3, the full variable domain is SQTIHQWPATLVQPVGSPLSLECTVEGTSNPNLYWYRQAAGRGLQLLFYSVGIGQISSEVPQNLSASRPQDRQFILSSKKLLLSDSGFYLCAWRGLGNTYEQYFGPGTRLTVT.

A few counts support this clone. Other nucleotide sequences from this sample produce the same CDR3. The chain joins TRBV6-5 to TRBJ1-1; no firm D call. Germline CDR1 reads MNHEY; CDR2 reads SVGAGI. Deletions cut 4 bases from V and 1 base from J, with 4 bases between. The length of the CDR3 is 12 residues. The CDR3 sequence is CASSSANTEAFF. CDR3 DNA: TGTGCCAGCAGTTCCGCGAACACTGAAGCTTTCTTT.

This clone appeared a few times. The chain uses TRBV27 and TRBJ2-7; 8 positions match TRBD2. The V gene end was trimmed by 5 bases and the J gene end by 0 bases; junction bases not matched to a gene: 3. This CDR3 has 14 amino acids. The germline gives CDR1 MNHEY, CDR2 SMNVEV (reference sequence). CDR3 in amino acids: CASSPSGGSYEQYF. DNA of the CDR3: TGTGCCAGCAGTCCAAGCGGGGGCTCCTACGAGCAGTACTTC.

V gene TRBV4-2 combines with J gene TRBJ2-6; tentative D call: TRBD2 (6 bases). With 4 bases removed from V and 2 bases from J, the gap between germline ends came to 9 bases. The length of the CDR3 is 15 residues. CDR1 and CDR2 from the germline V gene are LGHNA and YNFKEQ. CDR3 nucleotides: TGTGCCAGCAGCCCGGCGGGGACTGGGGCCAACGTCCTGACTTTC. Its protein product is CASSPAGTGANVLTF.

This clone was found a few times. Here the CDR3 reads CASSLATEGEQYF. The CDR3 region has the DNA TGTGCCAGCAGCTTAGCGACAGAGGGCGAGCAGTACTTC. This chain joins TRBV7-9 and TRBJ2-7, with D perhaps given as TRBD1 or TRBD2 (5 bases each). Per the germline V gene, CDR1 is SEHNR and CDR2 is FQNEAQ (reference sequence). V was cut by 0 bases and J by 6 bases, with 9 bases left in between. This CDR3 contains 13 residues. The full variable domain, its missing parts supplied by reference TRBV7-9 and TRBJ2-7, is DTGVSQNPRHKITKRGQNVTFRCDPISEHNRLYWYRQTLGQGPEFLTYFQNEAQLEKSRLLSDRFSAERPKGSFSTLEIQRTEQGDSAMYLCASSLATEGEQYFGPGTRLTVT.

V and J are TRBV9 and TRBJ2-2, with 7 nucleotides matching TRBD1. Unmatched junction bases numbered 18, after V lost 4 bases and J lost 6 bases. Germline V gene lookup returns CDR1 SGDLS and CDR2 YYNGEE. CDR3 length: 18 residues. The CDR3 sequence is CASSRIGTDRELAGELFF. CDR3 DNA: TGTGCCAGCAGCCGCATAGGGACCGACAGGGAGTTGGCCGGGGAGCTGTTTTTT.

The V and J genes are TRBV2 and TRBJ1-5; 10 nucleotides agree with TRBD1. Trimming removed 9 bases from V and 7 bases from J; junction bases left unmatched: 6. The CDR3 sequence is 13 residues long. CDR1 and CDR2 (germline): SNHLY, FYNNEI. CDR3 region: CASTTGGWQPQHF. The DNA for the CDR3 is TGTGCCAGTACGACAGGGGGCTGGCAGCCCCAGCATTTT.

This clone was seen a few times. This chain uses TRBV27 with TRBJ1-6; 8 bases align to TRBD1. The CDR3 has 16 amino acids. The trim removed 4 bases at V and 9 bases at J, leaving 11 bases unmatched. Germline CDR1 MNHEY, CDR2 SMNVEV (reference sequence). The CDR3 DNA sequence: TGTGCCAGCAGTTATACCGGACAGGGAGTTAGTTCACCCCTCCACTTT. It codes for CASSYTGQGVSSPLHF.